The sequence of this T cell receptor (beta chain) was determined in a study of cytomegalovirus exposure and HLA in healthy donors. PCR primers comprised 60 Vbeta and 13 Jbeta primers. The data were produced by immunoSEQ multiplex PCR, yet TCRdb's version contains in-frame clones alone and is incomplete. The repertoire holds roughly 67,000 clones, with over 70% as singletons. The CDR3 runs to 13 residues. CDR1 is MDHEN, CDR2 SYDVKM, per germline. The V gene lost 6 bases and the J gene lost 4 bases, with 12 bases spanning the gap. Sequencing was carried out using PBMCs. This sequence joins TRBV28 and TRBJ1-2; D gene uncertain. The TCR comes from a man between 60 and 70 years old in good health and CMV-seropositive. CDR3 DNA: TGTGCCAGCAGATGGACTGACCCCTATGGCTACACCTTC. Encoded protein: CASRWTDPYGYTF.